The rows below give T cell receptor beta chains drawn from one sample of a study of shared clonotypes between healthy human individuals. TCRdb keeps only in-frame clones here, not all; method: immunoSEQ multiplex PCR. The top ten clones hold roughly 1.1% of a sample with around 2,000,000 clones, around 96% of them seen once. The source material was naive CD8+ T cells sorted from blood. Every receptor here comes from a man aged 18 to 29 in good health. Each CDR3 is given with its conserved first and last residue. D genes are given only for firm matches. Clone size is not always given. Where it is, it says once, few, many or a class for expanded clones.

>TRBJ2-7|TRBD1|TRBV30|-|18
TGTGCCTGGAGTGGAGGGACAGGGCACTTAACCGACCGGTACGAGCAGTACTTC
CAWSGGTGHLTDRYEQYF
>TRBJ2-3|TRBD2|TRBV7-9|-|15
TGTGCCAGCAGCTTTTCCGCGGGAGGGCCCGATACGCAGTATTTT
CASSFSAGGPDTQYF
>TRBJ2-7|-|TRBV4-1|few|16
TGCGCCAGCAGCCGCCGAGAGTGGTATAGGGCCGACGAGCAGTACTTC
CASSRREWYRADEQYF
>TRBJ2-3|-|TRBV30|-|15
TGTGCCTGGAGTAACGGCGGAACTAGCACAGATACGCAGTATTTT
CAWSNGGTSTDTQYF
>TRBJ1-5|TRBD1|TRBV5-8|-|16
TGTGCCAGCAGCACCGGGACAGAGTATAGCAATCAGCCCCAGCATTTT
CASSTGTEYSNQPQHF
>TRBJ2-7|TRBD2|TRBV13|-|15
TGTGCCAGCAGCCCCGCATCAGCGGGGAACTACGAGCAGTACTTC
CASSPASAGNYEQYF
>TRBJ2-7|-|TRBV27|-|14
TGTGCCAGCAGTCCTATGGCGGACAGCTACGAGCAGTACTTC
CASSPMADSYEQYF
>TRBJ2-6|-|TRBV4-1|-|16
TGCGCCAGCAGCCAAGAGGTGGGGCCTGGGGCCAACGTCCTGACTTTC
CASSQEVGPGANVLTF
>TRBJ2-7|-|TRBV2|once|15
TGTGCCAGCAGTGAAGGGTGGCAGGGGGGCTACGAGCAGTACTTC
CASSEGWQGGYEQYF
>TRBJ1-5|TRBD1|TRBV2|-|16
TGTGCCAGCAGTGAATACTTACAGGGGTGGAATCAGCCCCAGCATTTT
CASSEYLQGWNQPQHF
>TRBJ2-7|-|TRBV5-8|-|14
TGTGCCAGCAGTGACCCGGCTAACGCCTACGAGCAGTACTTC
CASSDPANAYEQYF
>TRBJ2-1|TRBD1|TRBV2|-|15
TGTGCCAGCAAGGACAGGCCATCTCCTTACAATGAGCAGTTCTTC
CASKDRPSPYNEQFF
>TRBJ2-7|-|TRBV30|-|15
TGTGCCTGGAGTATGGGGTCAGGAGCCTTATACGAGCAGTACTTC
CAWSMGSGALYEQYF
>TRBJ1-1|-|TRBV5-1|-|15
TGCGCCAGCAGCGGCCAGACAGGAGGGAACACTGAAGCTTTCTTT
CASSGQTGGNTEAFF
>TRBJ1-4|-|TRBV28|-|13
TGTGCCAGCAGTTTAGCCCCTGGCGAAAAACTGTTTTTT
CASSLAPGEKLFF
>TRBJ1-6|-|TRBV27|once|15
TGTGCCAGCAGTTTATACCGGGCAGAGGGGTCACCCCTCCACTTT
CASSLYRAEGSPLHF
>TRBJ2-7|-|TRBV5-1|few|14
TGCGCCAGCAGCTCGACAGGCGGGCCCTACGAGCAGTACTTC
CASSSTGGPYEQYF
>TRBJ2-7|-|TRBV13|-|13
TGTGCCAGCAGCTTAACCGGTTCCTACGAGCAGTACTTC
CASSLTGSYEQYF
>TRBJ1-1|-|TRBV5-6|-|14
TGTGCCAGCAGCTGGGACGGGGGAGGTACTGAAGCTTTCTTT
CASSWDGGGTEAFF
>TRBJ2-7|TRBD2|TRBV13|-|16
TGTGCCAGCAGCTCCCCTTCAAGCGGGGGGACCTACGAGCAGTACTTC
CASSSPSSGGTYEQYF
>TRBJ1-2|-|TRBV4-1|-|16
TGCGCCAGCAGCCAAGGATTAGGACTGGAAAACTATGGCTACACCTTC
CASSQGLGLENYGYTF
>TRBJ2-7|TRBD1|TRBV6-1|-|13
TGTGCCAGCACTACAGGGGACTCCTACGAGCAGTACTTC
CASTTGDSYEQYF
>TRBJ1-1|TRBD1|TRBV7-9|-|15
TGTGCCAGCACCTCCGGGACAGGGCTTAACACTGAAGCTTTCTTT
CASTSGTGLNTEAFF
>TRBJ2-2|-|TRBV29-1|-|13
TGCAGCGTTGATTGGGGGAAGACCGGGGAGCTGTTTTTT
CSVDWGKTGELFF
>TRBJ2-7|-|TRBV6-5|-|13
TGTGCCAGCAGTTACGGTTCAGGATACGAGCAGTACTTC
CASSYGSGYEQYF
>TRBJ2-7|-|TRBV7-9|-|15
TGTGCCAGCAGCTTTTTGGACGGGGATTGGGGAGAGCAGTACTTC
CASSFLDGDWGEQYF
>TRBJ2-5|-|TRBV7-8|-|14
TGTGCCAGCAGCTTAGCCGGGACAAAAGAGACCCAGTACTTC
CASSLAGTKETQYF
>TRBJ2-1|TRBD1|TRBV5-1|-|15
TGCGCCAGCAGGTTTGACAGGGATCCCCACAATGAGCAGTTCTTC
CASRFDRDPHNEQFF
>TRBJ1-4|-|TRBV9|-|15
TGTGCCAGCAGCGTAGAACAGTCCCCCAATGAAAAACTGTTTTTT
CASSVEQSPNEKLFF
>TRBJ1-6|-|TRBV25-1|-|17
TGTGCCAGCAGTGAGGACGACCCTTGGGGACCTAATTCACCCCTCCACTTT
CASSEDDPWGPNSPLHF
>TRBJ2-7|-|TRBV11-2|-|14
TGTGCCAGCAGCTTACTGCGTGGGGCCCTCGAGCAGTACTTC
CASSLLRGALEQYF
>TRBJ2-7|-|TRBV28|-|16
TGTGCCAGCAGTTTGGGGCCACGTTCGAGGGCCTACGAGCAGTACTTC
CASSLGPRSRAYEQYF
>TRBJ2-3|-|TRBV10-3|-|12
TGTGCCATCAGTGAGGGGGCAGATACGCAGTATTTT
CAISEGADTQYF
>TRBJ2-7|-|TRBV10-3|once|15
TGTGCCATCAGTCCCGCTGCGGAGAGCTCCTACGAGCAGTACTTC
CAISPAAESSYEQYF
>TRBJ1-5|-|TRBV7-8|-|16
TGTGCCAGCAGCTTACTAGGGGGTTATAGCAATCAGCCCCAGCATTTT
CASSLLGGYSNQPQHF
>TRBJ2-7|-|TRBV7-8|-|13
TGTGCCAGCAGCTTAGCTATTGCAGGGGAGCAGTACTTC
CASSLAIAGEQYF
>TRBJ2-3|-|TRBV15|once|17
TGTGCCACCAGCAGAGATCTTTGGGCAGGTAGCACAGATACGCAGTATTTT
CATSRDLWAGSTDTQYF
>TRBJ2-5|-|TRBV4-3|-|13
TGCGCCAGCAGCCAAGATTCGGAAGAGACCCAGTACTTC
CASSQDSEETQYF
>TRBJ2-7|-|TRBV4-1|-|13
TGCGCCAGCAGCCCTTCCTCTGGCTACGAGCAGTACTTC
CASSPSSGYEQYF
>TRBJ2-7|-|TRBV5-1|-|13
TGCGCCAGCAGCGGCTCAGGAGCCTACGAGCAGTACTTC
CASSGSGAYEQYF
>TRBJ2-7|-|TRBV5-5|-|12
TGTGCCAGCAGCTTAGAAAGCTACGAGCAGTACTTC
CASSLESYEQYF
>TRBJ2-7|-|TRBV7-8|-|15
TGTGCCAGCAGCTTAGAGGCTGACAGGCTCTACGAGCAGTACTTC
CASSLEADRLYEQYF
>TRBJ2-5|TRBD1|TRBV7-9|-|14
TGTGCCAGCAGCGCCACGACAGGGGACGAGACCCAGTACTTC
CASSATTGDETQYF
>TRBJ2-1|TRBD2|TRBV7-9|-|19
TGTGCCAGCAGCTCTCTTTCGAAGGGGACTAGCGGGAGGGCAAATGAGCAGTTCTTC
CASSSLSKGTSGRANEQFF
>TRBJ2-7|TRBD2|TRBV19|-|13
TGTGCCAGTAGTCTCGGGACTAGTCACGAGCAGTACTTC
CASSLGTSHEQYF
>TRBJ2-7|-|TRBV30|-|12
TGTGCCTGGAGCACCTACAGATACGAGCAGTACTTC
CAWSTYRYEQYF
>TRBJ2-1|TRBD1|TRBV7-8|-|13
TGTGCCAGCAGCCTACAGGGGTACAATGAGCAGTTCTTC
CASSLQGYNEQFF
>TRBJ2-7|TRBD2|TRBV5-6|-|13
TGTGCCAGCAGCCCCGGGGGGGGCTACGAGCAGTACTTC
CASSPGGGYEQYF
>TRBJ2-1|-|TRBV13|-|11
TGTGCCAGTAGTAGCGGAAATGAGCAGTTCTTC
CASSSGNEQFF
>TRBJ2-1|-|TRBV7-9|-|14
TGTGCCAGCAGCCCAAGGGACTTGTACAATGAGCAGTTCTTC
CASSPRDLYNEQFF
>TRBJ2-1|TRBD1|TRBV19|-|15
TGTGCCAGTAGTAGGACAGGGCCGTTGGGCGATGAGCAGTTCTTC
CASSRTGPLGDEQFF
>TRBJ1-6|TRBD1|TRBV5-4|-|15
TGTGCCAGCGGACAGGGGGCGGAAAGTAATTCACCCCTCCACTTT
CASGQGAESNSPLHF
>TRBJ1-1|-|TRBV7-6|-|12
TGTGCCAGCAGCTTAATTGGCACTGAAGCTTTCTTT
CASSLIGTEAFF